Sequencing of this T cell receptor (beta chain) was carried out in a study of PD-L1 blockade in urothelial cancer. Synthetically made TCR analog templates were put into each PCR as spikes. Profiling relied on immunoSEQ multiplex PCR, and the TCRdb table lists in-frame clones only, not all of them. The sample includes roughly 50,000 clones, roughly 80% of them seen just once. The time point was: peripheral blood 6 weeks after treatment start. Study results and limitations: For durable-benefit patients, tumor-associated blood clones expanded more at 3 weeks.

A remark on this clone: Antigen: not known.

V was pared by 1 base and J by 4 bases, with 13 bases between. The CDR3 loop spans 15 amino acids. Germline V gives CDR1 SGHTA, CDR2 FQGTGA. The TCR originated in a man in his sixties or seventies with urothelial cancer. The material sequenced was PBMCs, taken around atezolizumab (anti-PD-L1) treatment. The chain joins TRBV7-3 to TRBJ2-5; D not certain. In DNA form, the CDR3 reads TGTGCCAGCAGCTTAAGTTGGGCTACAAGAGAGACCCAGTACTTC. Encoded protein: CASSLSWATRETQYF.